The 16 T cell receptor beta chains given below trace back to one sample, sequenced in a study of a mutant IDH1 vaccine in newly diagnosed glioma. Antigens for these TCRs are unknown. Time point here: week 47, end of study. The study gave 300 ug of mutant IDH1 20-mer peptide per vaccine dose, with topical imiquimod. The table came from immunoSEQ multiplex PCR; TCRdb's copy has only in-frame clones and leaves some out. The sample gives about 94,000 clones, around 92% of which show up once; 0.6% to 0.95% is in the top ten. The source was PBMCs, collected from a glioma patient whose treatment included an IDH1 peptide vaccine. These TCRs come from a woman between 50 and 59 years old with glioma.

The rearrangement uses TRBV7-9 and TRBJ1-3, with D possibly matching TRBD1 (6 bases). The germline V and J ends were trimmed by 5 bases and 4 bases, with 21 bases remaining between them. The CDR3 spans 17 residues. CDR1 is SEHNR, CDR2 FQNEAQ, per germline (reference sequence). This chain's CDR3 is CASSHGGAGERGNTIYF. In DNA, the CDR3 is TGTGCCAGCAGCCACGGAGGGGCAGGGGAACGGGGAAACACCATATATTTT.

The rearrangement joins TRBV27 to TRBJ2-3; D tentatively fits TRBD1 or TRBD2 (5 bases each). With 2 bases removed from V and 2 bases from J, the gap between germline ends came to 11 bases. There are 15 residues in the CDR3. The germline gives CDR1 MNHEY, CDR2 SMNVEV (reference sequence). The CDR3 loop reads CASSLIGTLTDTQYF. The CDR3 DNA sequence: TGTGCCAGCAGTTTAATTGGGACGCTCACAGATACGCAGTATTTT.

V is TRBV4-1 and J is TRBJ2-5; D unclear. Trimming took off 3 bases at V and 2 bases at J, with 13 bases between the two ends. Germline V CDR1 and CDR2: MGHRA, YSYEKL. The CDR3 is 15 amino acids. The CDR3 loop reads CASSHQAERQETQYF. DNA for the CDR3: TGCGCCAGCAGCCACCAAGCAGAGAGGCAAGAGACCCAGTACTTC.

This clone occurred a few times. The gene calls are TRBV7-8 and TRBJ2-7; 9 nucleotides line up with TRBD2. The V segment lost 7 bases and the J segment 0 bases; nucleotides outside the gene matches: 10. The germline CDR1 and CDR2 sequences are SGHVS and FQNEAQ. The CDR3 loop spans 16 amino acids. In DNA, the CDR3 is TGTGCCAGCACCCAGCGCGCGGGAGGGAGCTCCTACGAGCAGTACTTC. Amino acids: CASTQRAGGSSYEQYF.

V gene TRBV28 combines with J gene TRBJ2-5; perhaps TRBD1 as D (5 bases). Germline V gene data show CDR1 as MDHEN and CDR2 as SYDVKM. V lost 3 bases and J lost 2, with 7 bases in between. The CDR3 totals 13 residues. CDR3 sequence reads: CASSFREQETQYF. The CDR3 DNA sequence: TGTGCCAGCAGTTTCAGGGAACAAGAGACCCAGTACTTC.

The chain joins TRBV29-1 to TRBJ2-3; 16 bases line up with TRBD2. The CDR3 is made up of 17 amino acids. Germline trimming cut 6 bases from V and 2 bases from J; bases unmatched to any gene: 8. Germline assignment: CDR1 SQVTM and CDR2 ANQGSEA. The CDR3 sequence is CSVKGTSGRADTDTQYF. The CDR3 DNA sequence: TGCAGCGTAAAGGGGACTAGCGGGAGGGCCGACACAGATACGCAGTATTTT.

This chain connects TRBV10-3 to TRBJ1-3; TRBD1 aligns across 8 bases. The CDR3 loop spans 16 amino acids. The V and J ends lost 3 bases and 0 bases, in that order; junction bases with no gene match: 4. Germline loops: CDR1 ENHRY, CDR2 SYGVKD. The CDR3 nucleotides are TGTGCCATCAGTGACAGGGGGCCTAACTCTGGAAACACCATATATTTT. Its protein product is CAISDRGPNSGNTIYF.

The chain couples TRBV7-6 to TRBJ2-6, with 7 bases matching TRBD2. The CDR3 totals 16 residues. V lost 2 bases and J lost 8; bases outside the gene matches: 9. Germline V gene data show CDR1 as SGHVS and CDR2 as FNYEAQ. The CDR3 loop reads CASSLSKTGGTNVLTF. The CDR3 nucleotides are TGTGCCAGCAGCTTATCTAAAACCGGGGGGACCAACGTCCTGACTTTC. The full variable domain, with the rest looked up from reference TRBV7-6 and TRBJ2-6, is GAGVSQSPRYKVTKRGQDVALRCDPISGHVSLYWYRQALGQGPEFLTYFNYEAQQDKSGLPNDRFSAERPEGSISTLTIQRTEQRDSAMYRCASSLSKTGGTNVLTFGAGSRLTVL.

V usage is TRBV6-1 and J usage is TRBJ2-1; a possible D gene is TRBD2 (7 bases). This CDR3 has 15 residues. CDR1 and CDR2 from the germline V gene are MNHNS and SASEGT. V was cut by 7 bases and J by 6 bases, with 19 bases left in between. CDR3 DNA: TGTGCCAGCATTTTTCGGACTCGGGGGGCCAATGAGCAGTTCTTC. It codes for CASIFRTRGANEQFF.

The chain uses TRBV6-5 and TRBJ1-4; D remains ambiguous. The germline V gene encodes CDR1 MNHEY and CDR2 SVGAGI. The germline V and J ends were trimmed by 4 bases and 4 bases, with 13 bases remaining between them. This CDR3 is 15 amino acids long. CDR3 nucleotide sequence: TGTGCCAGCAGTTTCTCCCGGGCCATTAATGAAAAACTGTTTTTT. Translation: CASSFSRAINEKLFF.

This sequence joins TRBV10-3 and TRBJ1-5; TRBD1 matches at 7 bases. This CDR3 contains 14 residues. Germline V gene sequence: CDR1 ENHRY, CDR2 SYGVKD. The J segment lost 4 bases and the V segment lost 4 bases, leaving 4 bases of the junction unmatched. The CDR3 region has the DNA TGTGCCATCAGTGGGGACAGCGATAATCAGCCCCAGCATTTT. Encoded protein: CAISGDSDNQPQHF.

The V and J genes are TRBV28 and TRBJ2-7, with D unclear. This CDR3 contains 14 residues. V lost 3 bases and J lost 0, with 9 bases in between. The V gene's germline CDR1 is MDHEN and CDR2 SYDVKM. CDR3 in amino acids: CASSFTTTSYEQYF. The DNA for the CDR3 is TGTGCCAGCAGTTTTACTACCACCTCCTACGAGCAGTACTTC.

The chain combines TRBV30 with TRBJ1-2; D gene uncertain. Germline V gives CDR1 GTSNPN, CDR2 SVGIG (reference sequence). The CDR3 length is 12 residues. V lost 1 base, J lost 1 base, and 4 bases lay in between. DNA of the CDR3: TGTGCCTGGAGTGGCAGTAACTATGGCTACACCTTC. Residues: CAWSGSNYGYTF.

In DNA, the CDR3 is TGTGCCAGCAGCTGGGACGGTCAGGGTACGCAGTATTTT. Translated: CASSWDGQGTQYF. The chain uses TRBV28 and TRBJ2-3, with D perhaps being TRBD1 or TRBD2 (5 bases each). The V end was cut by 6 bases, the J end by 8 bases, with 15 bases between. Germline CDR1 is MDHEN and CDR2 is SYDVKM. The CDR3 runs to 13 residues.

This rearrangement joins TRBV7-2 to TRBJ1-2; 12 nucleotides match TRBD1. The V segment lost 1 base and the J segment 4 bases; nucleotides outside the gene matches: 4. CDR1 and CDR2 from the germline V gene are SGHTA and FQGNSA. The length of the CDR3 is 16 residues. The CDR3 loop reads CASSLVGGQGAYGYTF. CDR3 DNA sequence: TGTGCCAGCAGCTTAGTGGGGGGACAGGGGGCCTATGGCTACACCTTC.

A single count supports this clone. The CDR3 sequence: CASSLVPSGASYEQYF. The DNA for the CDR3 is TGCGCCAGCAGCTTGGTCCCTAGCGGGGCCTCCTACGAGCAGTACTTC. The V and J genes are TRBV5-1 and TRBJ2-7; TRBD2 agrees at 9 bases. Germline values: CDR1 SGHRS, CDR2 YFSETQ. After removal of 0 bases from V and 0 bases from J, the junction contained 4 bases not matched to a gene. This CDR3 spans 16 amino acids.